One sample yielded the 27 T cell receptor beta chains listed below, sequenced in a study of liver allograft versus peripheral blood T cells. Background on the study: Hepatic allograft T cell receptor repertoires were evaluated relative to those present in recipients' peripheral blood.

TCRdb called the reads again in MiXCR, with one record for every CDR3 protein. The profile covers over 10,000 distinct CDR3 sequences, with about a fifth appearing a single time and approximately 2% taken by the ten largest. The origin of the receptors is a human patient who had a liver transplant. Some T cells may be transferred from the graft donor.

V usage is TRBV6-5 and J usage is TRBJ2-1; a weak D match, TRBD1 (6 bases). V lost 4 bases, J lost 9 bases, and 13 bases lay in between. Germline CDR1 and CDR2: MNHEY and SVGAGI. The CDR3 runs 13 residues. The CDR3 DNA sequence: TGTGCCAGCAGTTTGACAGGCCTCCGTGAGCAGTTCTTC. Protein product: CASSLTGLREQFF.

V and J are TRBV10-3 and TRBJ2-2, with 8 bases matching TRBD1. Germline V gene sequence: CDR1 ENHRY, CDR2 SYGVKD. The CDR3 loop spans 16 amino acids. V dropped 3 bases and J dropped 3; count of bases not matched to a gene: 6. The CDR3 loop is CAISDGQGPDTGELFF. DNA of the CDR3: TGTGCCATCAGTGATGGACAGGGCCCTGACACCGGGGAGCTGTTTTTT.

The V gene is TRBV2, the J gene TRBJ1-5; maybe TRBD1 (5 bases). The CDR3 is 15 amino acids. The germline CDR1 and CDR2 sequences are SNHLY and FYNNEI. The V end lost 2 bases, the J end lost 4 bases, and 12 bases lay between the germline ends. CDR3 loop: CASSEMQGSNQPQHF. The DNA for the CDR3 is TGTGCCAGCAGTGAAATGCAGGGTTCGAATCAGCCCCAGCATTTT.

This clonotype rates as medium-sized. This rearrangement joins TRBV19 to TRBJ1-2; 7 bases match TRBD1. Germline loops: CDR1 LNHDA, CDR2 SQIVND (reference sequence). The trim removed 0 bases at V and 0 bases at J, leaving 7 bases unmatched. CDR3 size: 17 residues. The CDR3 nucleotides read TGTGCCAGTAGTATAGAGAGGGGGCGGAACACTAACTATGGCTACACCTTC. As protein: CASSIERGRNTNYGYTF.

In its sample, this clonotype ranks as medium-sized. The V and J genes are TRBV15 and TRBJ1-2; D gene unclear. V was trimmed by 5 bases and J by 3 bases, leaving 4 bases between them. The CDR3 has 11 amino acids. The germline V gene encodes CDR1 LNHNV and CDR2 YYDKDF (reference sequence). The CDR3 protein is CATSDDYGYTF. The DNA of the CDR3 is TGTGCCACCAGCGATGACTATGGCTACACCTTC.

This clonotype was observed a few times. J is TRBJ1-1 and V is TRBV20-1; no firm D call. This CDR3 is 14 amino acids long. Germline V gene sequence: CDR1 DFQATT, CDR2 SNEGSKA (reference sequence). Trimming cost V 0 bases and J 8 bases, with 16 bases left between them. The CDR3 DNA sequence: TGCAGTGCTAGAGATCGGCAGATCGCCGTAGAAGCTTTCTTT. Translated, it gives CSARDRQIAVEAFF.

This clonotype was seen more than once but under ten times. This chain connects TRBV5-4 to TRBJ2-3; D possibly corresponds to TRBD1 (6 bases). Per the germline V gene, CDR1 is SGHNT and CDR2 is YYREEE (reference sequence). V dropped 4 bases and J dropped 0 bases, with 15 bases sitting between them. The CDR3 is 16 residues long. DNA of the CDR3: TGTGCCAGCAGCGCCGGACAGCTAACTAGCACAGATACGCAGTATTTT. The encoded protein is CASSAGQLTSTDTQYF. The variable domain in full, completed from reference TRBV5-4 and TRBJ2-3, reads ETGVTQSPTHLIKTRGQQVTLRCSSQSGHNTVSWYQQALGQGPQFIFQYYREEENGRGNFPPRFSGLQFPNYSSELNVNALELDDSALYLCASSAGQLTSTDTQYFGPGTRLTVL.

This clonotype was seen ten or more times. The DNA for the CDR3 is TGTGCCAGCAGCGTAGATATGGGTAGTCTCGAGCAGTACTTC. Protein sequence: CASSVDMGSLEQYF. This chain joins TRBV9 and TRBJ2-7; D call uncertain. V was pared by 0 bases and J by 6 bases, with 13 bases between. The V gene's germline CDR1 is SGDLS and CDR2 YYNGEE. This CDR3 has 14 residues.

This clonotype occurred many times. The DNA of the CDR3 is TGTGCCAGCAGCCCGTATGTTACTAGCACAGATACGCAGTATTTT. Protein: CASSPYVTSTDTQYF. The chain couples TRBV7-2 to TRBJ2-3; D gene unclear. V was shortened by 5 bases and J by 0 bases, with 12 bases between the two germline ends. The CDR3 totals 15 residues. The germline CDR1 and CDR2 sequences are SGHTA and FQGNSA.

This clonotype was seen many times. The chain uses TRBV6-5 and TRBJ2-3, with 13 bases aligning to TRBD2. This CDR3 is built from 17 residues. Per germline, CDR1 MNHEY and CDR2 SVGAGI. Trimming at V came to 0 bases and at J to 5 bases, leaving 5 bases not matched to a gene. CDR3 amino acids: CASSYSTSGRAKDTQYF. CDR3 in DNA: TGTGCCAGCAGTTACTCTACTAGCGGGAGGGCCAAAGATACGCAGTATTTT.

The CDR3 sequence is CASSLRQGRFGPDTQYF. The CDR3 region has the DNA TGTGCCAGCAGCCTCCGACAGGGGAGGTTTGGGCCAGATACGCAGTATTTT. The chain recombines TRBV5-5 with TRBJ2-3, with 8 bases identical to TRBD1. In germline, CDR1 is SGHKS, CDR2 YYEKEE (reference sequence). The trim removed 4 bases at V and 4 bases at J, leaving 14 bases unmatched. This CDR3 spans 17 amino acids.

This clonotype was counted between two and nine times. The chain uses TRBV24-1 and TRBJ2-5; 7 positions match TRBD2. The ends lost 6 bases at V and 5 bases at J; junction bases unmatched: 11. CDR1 is KGHDR and CDR2 is SFDVKD in the germline V gene. The CDR3 extends over 15 amino acids. The DNA of the CDR3 is TGTGCCACCAGTCCACGGGGAGGGTTGAGGGAGACCCAGTACTTC. Translating it yields CATSPRGGLRETQYF.

This clonotype is labeled as medium-sized. The CDR3 here is CASSEVARSNIQYF. The CDR3 region has the DNA TGTGCCAGTAGTGAGGTGGCTAGGAGTAACATTCAGTACTTC. The chain recombines TRBV19 with TRBJ2-4; D remains ambiguous. The V gene's germline CDR1 is LNHDA and CDR2 SQIVND (reference sequence). The CDR3 has 14 amino acids. V dropped 5 bases and J dropped 7 bases, with 15 bases sitting between them.

This clonotype is termed medium-sized (0.01 to 0.1%). This chain links TRBV7-2 with TRBJ2-1, with D maybe TRBD2 (6 bases). The CDR3 sequence is 12 residues long. Germline CDR1 is SGHTA and CDR2 is FQGNSA. V dropped 5 bases and J dropped 10 bases, with 12 bases sitting between them. The CDR3 loop reads CASSPLGLEQFF. Written as DNA, the CDR3 is TGTGCCAGCAGCCCCCTGGGACTGGAGCAGTTCTTC.

This clonotype was counted at least ten times. This chain connects TRBV6-5 to TRBJ1-5; D might be TRBD1 (5 bases). V was cut by 0 bases and J by 1 base, with 7 bases left in between. The CDR3 consists of 15 residues. The germline V gene has CDR1 MNHEY and CDR2 SVGAGI. The CDR3 DNA reads TGTGCCAGCAGTTACTCGCAGGGCAGCAATCAGCCCCAGCATTTT. Amino acids: CASSYSQGSNQPQHF.

This clonotype has ten or more counts. CDR3 nucleotide sequence: TGTGCCAGCAGTTTATCGGGGGCGGGGGAGGCGAACATTCAGTACTTC. Protein product: CASSLSGAGEANIQYF. The V gene is TRBV27, the J gene TRBJ2-4; a weak D match, TRBD2 (7 bases). Germline V CDR1 and CDR2: MNHEY, SMNVEV (reference sequence). The CDR3 loop spans 16 amino acids. V shed 0 bases and J shed 7 bases, with 16 bases lying between them.

This clonotype is categorized as medium-sized (0.01 to 0.1%). V gene TRBV6-1 combines with J gene TRBJ1-1; D is perhaps TRBD1 (5 bases). The CDR3 sequence is 14 residues long. V was shortened by 7 bases and J by 4 bases, with 16 bases between the two germline ends. From germline, CDR1 is MNHNS and CDR2 SASEGT. The CDR3 DNA is TGTGCCAGCAAACGTAAAGGGGACCCCACTGAAGCTTTCTTT. It translates to CASKRKGDPTEAFF.

This clonotype is medium-sized (0.01 to 0.1%) by share. V is TRBV27 and J is TRBJ1-4; maybe TRBD1 (6 bases). This CDR3 region has 14 residues. Trimming removed 7 bases at V and 7 bases at J, with 16 bases between. Germline loops: CDR1 MNHEY, CDR2 SMNVEV (reference sequence). CDR3 in amino acids: CASKSPGEGEKLFF. DNA of the CDR3: TGTGCCAGCAAGTCGCCAGGGGAGGGTGAAAAACTGTTTTTT. The full variable domain, with the rest looked up from reference TRBV27 and TRBJ1-4, is EAQVTQNPRYLITVTGKKLTVTCSQNMNHEYMSWYRQDPGLGLRQIYYSMNVEVTDKGDVPEGYKVSRKEKRNFPLILESPSPNQTSLYFCASKSPGEGEKLFFGSGTQLSVL.

This chain links TRBV11-2 with TRBJ2-3, with 8 bases identical to TRBD1. The germline V gene encodes CDR1 SGHAT and CDR2 FQNNGV. This CDR3 comprises 14 residues. Trimming took 6 bases from V and 7 from J; bases not matched to a gene: 9. CDR3 DNA sequence: TGTGCCAGCAGTCCCTTGACAGGGGAAAATACGCAGTATTTT. The encoded protein is CASSPLTGENTQYF.

This clonotype was picked up many times. The V and J genes are TRBV6-6 and TRBJ2-5; 9 bases fit TRBD1. With V trimmed by 7 bases and J by 7 bases, 13 bases remained unmatched. In germline, CDR1 is MNHNY, CDR2 SVGAGI (reference sequence). The CDR3 runs 15 residues. The CDR3 coding sequence is TGTGCCAGCACCGAAGGGGACAGGGTTAGTGTGACCCAGTACTTC. Translating it yields CASTEGDRVSVTQYF.

This rearrangement joins TRBV10-2 to TRBJ2-6; 9 bases line up with TRBD1. J was trimmed by 0 bases and V by 4 bases; bases with no gene match: 7. The germline V gene has CDR1 WSHSY and CDR2 SAAADI. There are 18 residues in the CDR3. The CDR3 spells CASSGEQGANSGANVLTF. The CDR3 DNA reads TGCGCCAGCAGTGGAGAACAGGGGGCTAACTCTGGGGCCAACGTCCTGACTTTC.

The V and J genes are TRBV15 and TRBJ1-1; D call uncertain. Trimming pared 0 bases from V and 6 bases from J, leaving 23 bases between. This CDR3 is built from 18 residues. Germline V CDR1 and CDR2: LNHNV, YYDKDF (reference sequence). CDR3 region: CATSREDGRSSGPSEAFF. The CDR3 coding sequence is TGTGCCACCAGCAGAGAAGACGGTAGGAGCAGTGGGCCTTCTGAAGCTTTCTTT. The complete variable domain, with remaining parts taken from reference TRBV15 and TRBJ1-1, reads DAMVIQNPRYQVTQFGKPVTLSCSQTLNHNVMYWYQQKSSQAPKLLFHYYDKDFNNEADTPDNFQSRRPNTSFCFLDIRSPGLGDTAMYLCATSREDGRSSGPSEAFFGQGTRLTVV.

The chain carries TRBV7-2 and TRBJ1-5; maybe TRBD1 (5 bases). CDR1 is SGHTA, CDR2 FQGNSA, per germline. The V and J ends lost 7 bases and 7 bases respectively, with 20 bases between them. This CDR3 region has 15 residues. For the CDR3, the DNA is TGTGCCAGCACCATCGCGCCGGACATAACACAGCCCCAGCATTTT. Translation: CASTIAPDITQPQHF.

This clonotype is labeled as medium-sized. The chain joins TRBV29-1 to TRBJ2-7; no clear D. The V gene's germline CDR1 is SQVTM and CDR2 ANQGSEA. The CDR3 loop spans 11 amino acids. V was pared by 6 bases and J by 6 bases, with 12 bases between. In DNA form, the CDR3 reads TGCAGCGTCAGTGGAATGGTCGAGCAGTACTTC. Translating it yields CSVSGMVEQYF.

Concerning this clonotype: One base away lies a much larger clone, so this may be a sequencing read error. The chain joins TRBV7-2 to TRBJ2-7; 10 nucleotides agree with TRBD2. Germline V gene data show CDR1 as SGHTA and CDR2 as FQGNSA. This CDR3 contains 14 residues. The DNA of the CDR3 is TGTGACAGCAGCACGAGCGGGGGGGGGTACGAGCAGTACTTC. This sequence encodes CDSSTSGGGYEQYF.

This clonotype has a count of ten or more. This chain joins TRBV30 and TRBJ2-2; D is unresolved. The germline gives CDR1 GTSNPN, CDR2 SVGIG (reference sequence). There are 14 residues in the CDR3. V was shortened by 4 bases and J by 5 bases, with 14 bases between the two germline ends. The CDR3, as DNA: TGTGCCTGGACTTTGGAAGGGCGAACCGGGGAGCTGTTTTTT. Translating it yields CAWTLEGRTGELFF.

This clonotype occurred many times. The CDR3 DNA is TGTGCCAGCAGGCAAAGGGCCGGGAGAGAGACCCAGTACTTC. Its protein product is CASRQRAGRETQYF. The J gene is TRBJ2-5, the V gene TRBV27; tentatively, D is TRBD2 (6 bases). The CDR3 consists of 14 residues. V was trimmed by 6 bases and J by 4 bases, leaving 15 bases between them. Germline V gene data show CDR1 as MNHEY and CDR2 as SMNVEV (reference sequence).